The 22 T cell receptor beta chains in this list originate from one sample, sequenced in a study of T cell repertoires in cytomegalovirus infection. Each CDR3 protein is one row after TCRdb ran MiXCR on the reads. The profile shows under 300,000 distinct CDR3 sequences, over 15% of them singletons. Sequencing was performed on CD8+ T cells from PBMCs. These receptors originate from a human donor in good health (CMV status not recorded). Some clones in this sample may be carry-over from other donors' samples.

This clonotype has only a few counts. The chain is built from TRBV20-1 and TRBJ1-6; D gene ambiguous. Trimming took 0 bases from V and 0 from J, leaving 9 bases between them. CDR3 length: 16 amino acids. Germline V gives CDR1 DFQATT, CDR2 SNEGSKA (reference sequence). The CDR3 is CSARDMGSSYNSPLHF. CDR3 nucleotide sequence: TGCAGTGCTAGAGATATGGGGAGCTCCTATAATTCACCCCTCCACTTT.

This sequence joins TRBV7-2 and TRBJ2-5, with TRBD1 identical over 9 bases. J was trimmed by 2 bases and V by 0 bases; bases with no gene match: 13. The CDR3 spans 19 residues. In germline, CDR1 is SGHTA, CDR2 FQGNSA. The CDR3: CASSLAWTGTGREQETQYF. The DNA for the CDR3 is TGTGCCAGCAGCTTAGCGTGGACGGGGACAGGGAGAGAACAAGAGACCCAGTACTTC. Based on the CDR3 plus reference TRBV7-2 and TRBJ2-5, the full variable domain is GAGVSQSPSNKVTEKGKDVELRCDPISGHTALYWYRQSLGQGLEFLIYFQGNSAPDKSGLPSDRFSAERTGGSVSTLTIQRTQQEDSAVYLCASSLAWTGTGREQETQYFGPGTRLLVL.

This clonotype was observed many times. The chain carries TRBV7-2 and TRBJ2-7; TRBD2 is a possible D gene (6 bases). In germline, CDR1 is SGHTA, CDR2 FQGNSA. CDR3 length: 17 residues. V lost 4 bases to trimming and J lost 4 bases, with 23 bases between them. DNA of the CDR3: TGTGCCAGCAGCTCGAGCCTTGTGACGAGTGGAGGGTACGAGCAGTACTTC. Its protein is CASSSSLVTSGGYEQYF. Complete variable domain (other parts from reference TRBV7-2 and TRBJ2-7): GAGVSQSPSNKVTEKGKDVELRCDPISGHTALYWYRQSLGQGLEFLIYFQGNSAPDKSGLPSDRFSAERTGGSVSTLTIQRTQQEDSAVYLCASSSSLVTSGGYEQYFGPGTRLTVT.

This clonotype has ten or more counts. The chain couples TRBV7-9 to TRBJ1-2; weak D call: TRBD1 (6 bases). Germline loops: CDR1 SEHNR, CDR2 FQNEAQ (reference sequence). The ends were cut back, 6 bases at V and 2 bases at J, with 19 bases in the middle. The CDR3 length is 16 residues. The DNA of the CDR3 is TGTGCCAGCAGGCGACAGGCACCTAAACCGAACTATGGCTACACCTTC. It specifies CASRRQAPKPNYGYTF.

This clonotype turned up a few times. This chain's CDR3 is CASSAYTGGSNQPQHF. CDR3 bases: TGTGCCAGCAGTGCATACACAGGGGGCAGCAATCAGCCCCAGCATTTT. V gene TRBV6-6 combines with J gene TRBJ1-5, with 9 bases lining up with TRBD1. The germline V gene encodes CDR1 MNHNY and CDR2 SVGAGI (reference sequence). This CDR3 spans 16 amino acids. The junction had 6 bases not matched to a gene; V was cut back by 5 bases and J by 1 base.

This clonotype has a count of ten or more. J is TRBJ2-7 and V is TRBV7-2, with 12 nucleotides matching TRBD1. CDR1 is SGHTA and CDR2 is FQGNSA in the germline V gene. V lost 5 bases, J lost 0 bases, and 17 bases stayed unmatched. There are 20 residues in the CDR3. CDR3 region: CASSNGVGTGGPYSSYEQYF. The CDR3 DNA reads as TGTGCCAGCAGCAACGGGGTGGGGACAGGGGGCCCCTACAGCTCCTACGAGCAGTACTTC.

This clonotype was seen more than once but under ten times. The chain joins TRBV20-1 to TRBJ1-2; no clear D gene. This CDR3 comprises 13 residues. Trimming removed 2 bases at V and 1 base at J, with 8 bases between. Germline CDR1 DFQATT, CDR2 SNEGSKA (reference sequence). The CDR3 nucleotides read TGCAGTGCTAGACAGGAGAGTAACTATGGCTACACCTTC. It encodes CSARQESNYGYTF.

The chain combines TRBV24-1 with TRBJ2-5; D call uncertain. This CDR3 contains 15 residues. Trimming shortened V by 3 bases and J by 2 bases, and 12 bases separated the two germline ends. Per germline, CDR1 KGHDR and CDR2 SFDVKD. For the CDR3, the DNA is TGTGCCACCAGTGATCACCGGACGGTACAAGAGACCCAGTACTTC. Its protein product is CATSDHRTVQETQYF.

This clonotype was seen many times. The rearrangement joins TRBV7-8 to TRBJ2-3; the D is unclear. The CDR3 length is 16 residues. Germline values: CDR1 SGHVS, CDR2 FQNEAQ. V dropped 7 bases and J dropped 2 bases, with 19 bases sitting between them. The CDR3 DNA sequence: TGTGCCAGCACCCTACCAGGCCTTATAGACACAGATACGCAGTATTTT. It is translated as CASTLPGLIDTDTQYF.

This clonotype was recorded many times. V gene TRBV28 combines with J gene TRBJ1-5; 7 bases match TRBD1. V shed 6 bases, J shed 9 bases, and the junction held 14 bases outside the gene matches. The germline V gene has CDR1 MDHEN and CDR2 SYDVKM. The CDR3 sequence is 15 residues long. CDR3 DNA: TGTGCCAGCAGCGAGGGGGACAGCTCGGGACGGCCCCAGCATTTT. It codes for CASSEGDSSGRPQHF.

The genes are TRBV28 and TRBJ2-7; 7 bases agree with TRBD1. Germline V gene lookup returns CDR1 MDHEN and CDR2 SYDVKM. Trimming removed 5 bases from V and 5 bases from J; junction bases left unmatched: 15. The CDR3 sequence is 16 residues long. The CDR3: CASSLLGAGGVDEQYF. CDR3 in DNA: TGTGCCAGCAGTCTGTTGGGGGCAGGGGGTGTGGACGAGCAGTACTTC.

This clonotype occurred many times. V gene TRBV6-2 or TRBV6-3 combines with J gene TRBJ1-2; 7 positions agree with TRBD1. Trimming took 8 bases from V and 5 from J; bases not matched to a gene: 11. This CDR3 has 14 residues. The germline gives CDR1 MNHEY, CDR2 SVGEGT. Here the CDR3 reads CASAPGGLGYGYTF. For the CDR3, the DNA is TGTGCCAGCGCCCCAGGGGGGCTGGGGTATGGCTACACCTTC.

The chain links TRBV4-2 to TRBJ1-5; D perhaps matches TRBD1 (5 bases). Germline CDR1 LGHNA, CDR2 YNFKEQ. Trimming took 0 bases from V and 2 from J, leaving 11 bases between them. The CDR3 has 16 residues. Here the CDR3 DNA reads TGTGCCAGCAGCCAAGATTCTTCGACAGGCAATCAGCCCCAGCATTTT. It translates to CASSQDSSTGNQPQHF.

This clonotype was detected ten times or more. The chain couples TRBV10-3 to TRBJ1-1; possibly TRBD1 for D (6 bases). CDR1 and CDR2 (germline): ENHRY, SYGVKD. The CDR3 loop spans 14 amino acids. V lost 2 bases to trimming and J lost 6 bases, with 13 bases between them. The CDR3 nucleotides read TGTGCCATCAGTGAGACAGGGACGGATTCTGAAGCTTTCTTT. Translating gives CAISETGTDSEAFF.

This clonotype was recorded at least ten times. The rearrangement uses TRBV12-3 or TRBV12-4 and TRBJ1-5; D remains ambiguous. Between the trimmed V and J ends, which lost 1 base and 4 bases, there was a span of 5 bases. The CDR3 totals 13 residues. CDR3 nucleotides: TGTGCCAGCAGTTTAGGAGAAAATCAGCCCCAGCATTTT. It translates to CASSLGENQPQHF.

The chain carries TRBV6-5 and TRBJ1-6; TRBD1 might be the D (6 bases). V lost 7 bases, J lost 12 bases, and 16 bases lay in between. Per the germline V gene, CDR1 is MNHEY and CDR2 is SVGAGI. CDR3 length equals 13 residues. The CDR3 here is CASTQGGGEPLHF. CDR3 nucleotides: TGTGCCAGCACCCAAGGGGGGGGAGAACCCCTCCACTTT.

This clonotype was counted a few times. This chain uses TRBV7-9 with TRBJ1-5, with 7 bases matching TRBD1. Germline CDR1 and CDR2: SEHNR and FQNEAQ (reference sequence). Germline trimming cut 5 bases from V and 3 bases from J; bases unmatched to any gene: 4. The CDR3 length is 14 residues. The DNA of the CDR3 is TGTGCCAGCAGCGCCAGGGGGAACAATCAGCCCCAGCATTTT. The encoded protein is CASSARGNNQPQHF. Together with reference TRBV7-9 and TRBJ1-5, the CDR3 gives the full variable domain: DTGVSQNPRHKITKRGQNVTFRCDPISEHNRLYWYRQTLGQGPEFLTYFQNEAQLEKSRLLSDRFSAERPKGSFSTLEIQRTEQGDSAMYLCASSARGNNQPQHFGDGTRLSIL.

Many counts were recorded for this clonotype. The V and J genes are TRBV7-6 and TRBJ2-7; tentatively, D is TRBD1 (6 bases). V was shortened by 1 base and J by 3 bases, with 13 bases between the two germline ends. CDR3 length: 15 amino acids. CDR1 and CDR2 from the germline V gene are SGHVS and FNYEAQ. Written as DNA, the CDR3 is TGTGCCAGCAGCTTAGAGGCAGGGGTAAACTACGAGCAGTACTTC. Its translation is CASSLEAGVNYEQYF.

This clonotype was counted many times. CDR3 region: CASRTRGGGDNEQFF. CDR3 sequence (DNA): TGTGCCAGCAGGACCAGGGGAGGAGGGGACAATGAGCAGTTCTTC. V is TRBV7-2 and J is TRBJ2-1; perhaps D is TRBD1 or TRBD2 (6 bases each). CDR3 length: 15 residues. V was shortened by 6 bases and J by 5 bases, with 17 bases between the two germline ends. Looked up from germline, CDR1 is SGHTA and CDR2 is FQGNSA.

This clonotype was detected many times. The chain recombines TRBV7-2 with TRBJ2-1; D remains ambiguous. The germline gives CDR1 SGHTA, CDR2 FQGNSA. V shed 6 bases and J shed 0 bases, with 9 bases lying between them. CDR3 length: 14 residues. In DNA form, the CDR3 reads TGTGCCAGCAGTCACCAAAGCTCCTACAATGAGCAGTTCTTC. Its protein product is CASSHQSSYNEQFF. Variable domain in full (rest from reference TRBV7-2 and TRBJ2-1): GAGVSQSPSNKVTEKGKDVELRCDPISGHTALYWYRQSLGQGLEFLIYFQGNSAPDKSGLPSDRFSAERTGGSVSTLTIQRTQQEDSAVYLCASSHQSSYNEQFFGPGTRLTVL.

In its sample, this clonotype was seen a few times. A read error may be the cause here, since a much bigger clone is one base away. The chain combines TRBV6-2 or TRBV6-3 with TRBJ1-6; the D is unclear. Per germline, CDR1 MNHEY and CDR2 SVGEGT. The V end lost 0 bases, the J end lost 9 bases, and 3 bases lay between the germline ends. CDR3 size: 12 residues. The chain's CDR3 is CASSYSSSPLHF. The CDR3 DNA reads TGTGCCAGCAGTTACTCGAGTTCACCCCTCCACTTT.

The chain is built from TRBV7-9 and TRBJ1-1, with D maybe TRBD1 (6 bases). V lost 3 bases to trimming and J lost 4 bases, with 15 bases between them. CDR3 length: 15 amino acids. Germline lookup yields CDR1 SEHNR and CDR2 FQNEAQ (reference sequence). Here the CDR3 reads CASSFQGGARTEAFF. In nucleotides, the CDR3 is TGTGCCAGCAGCTTCCAAGGGGGGGCTCGCACTGAAGCTTTCTTT.